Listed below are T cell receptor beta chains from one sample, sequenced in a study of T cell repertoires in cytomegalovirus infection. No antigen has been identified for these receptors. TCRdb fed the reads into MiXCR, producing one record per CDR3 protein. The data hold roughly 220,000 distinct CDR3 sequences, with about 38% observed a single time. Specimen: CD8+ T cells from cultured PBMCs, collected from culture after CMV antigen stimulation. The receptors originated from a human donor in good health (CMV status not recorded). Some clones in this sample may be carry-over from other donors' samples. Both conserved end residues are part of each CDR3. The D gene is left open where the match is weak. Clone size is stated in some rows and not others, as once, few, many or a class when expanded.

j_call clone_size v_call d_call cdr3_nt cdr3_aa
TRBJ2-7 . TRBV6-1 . TGTGCCAGCAGTGGGGGAGGCTCTTACGAGCAGTACTTC CASSGGGSYEQYF
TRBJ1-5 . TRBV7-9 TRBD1 TGTGCCAGCAGCTCGACAGGGCGGGGGGATCCCCAGCATTTT CASSSTGRGDPQHF
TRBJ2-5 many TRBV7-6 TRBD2 TGTGCCAGCAGCACCGGGACTAGCGGAATCACTTACCAAGAGACCCAGTACTTC CASSTGTSGITYQETQYF
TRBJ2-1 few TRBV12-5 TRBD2 TGTGCTAGTGGATCCTTAGGTTCGGGGGGGATGTTCAATGAGCAGTTCTTC CASGSLGSGGMFNEQFF
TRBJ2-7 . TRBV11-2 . TGTGCCAGCAGCTTAGATGATCTATCCTACGAGCAGTACTTC CASSLDDLSYEQYF
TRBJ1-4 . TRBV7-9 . TGTGCCAGAAGCGAACCGGGGAGTGTTGCAACTAATGAAAAACTGTTTTTT CARSEPGSVATNEKLFF
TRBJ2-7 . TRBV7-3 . TGTGCCAGCAGCTTACAGGGGTCCGAGCAGTACTTC CASSLQGSEQYF
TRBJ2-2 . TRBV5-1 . TGCGCCAGCAGCTTGGGACGGTTATCAGAGAACACCGGGGAGCTGTTTTTT CASSLGRLSENTGELFF
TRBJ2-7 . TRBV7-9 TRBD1 TGTGCCAGCAGCTCCTCGGGACAGGAGCACTTC CASSSSGQEHF
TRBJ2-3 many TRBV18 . TGTGCCAGCTCACCAGGGGCAGCGGGCACAGATACGCAGTATTTT CASSPGAAGTDTQYF
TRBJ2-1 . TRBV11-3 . TGTGCCAGCAGCCCAGGACTGCCGAGCTCCTACAATGAGCAGTTCTTC CASSPGLPSSYNEQFF
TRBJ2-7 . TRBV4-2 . TGTGCCAGCAGCCAAGAGATCGAGGGACGGGGCCCCTACGAGCAGTACTTC CASSQEIEGRGPYEQYF
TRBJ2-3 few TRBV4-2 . TGTGCCAGCAGCCAAGAGGATGCAGCGGGCCCCGATGATACGCAGTATTTT CASSQEDAAGPDDTQYF
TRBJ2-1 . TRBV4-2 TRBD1 TGTGCCAGCAGCCAAGAGGGGACAGGCCCTTTCAATGAGCAGTTCTTC CASSQEGTGPFNEQFF
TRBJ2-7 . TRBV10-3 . TGTGCCATCAGTGAGTCTGGCAGGGTGTACGAGCAGTACTTC CAISESGRVYEQYF
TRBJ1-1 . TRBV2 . TGTGCCAGCAGTAGTCCGTCGGGTACAGGGCCGGGCTCAAACACTGAAGCTTTCTTT CASSSPSGTGPGSNTEAFF
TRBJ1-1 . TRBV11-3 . TGTGCCAGCAAGGAAAGGTCTGGCACTGAAGCTTTCTTT CASKERSGTEAFF
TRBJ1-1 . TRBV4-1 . TGCGCCAGCAGCCCCAACAGGGCAAACACTGAAGCTTTCTTT CASSPNRANTEAFF
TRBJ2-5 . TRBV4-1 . TGCGCCAGCAGCCAACCGCCACAGGGAGGCGAGACCCAGTACTTC CASSQPPQGGETQYF